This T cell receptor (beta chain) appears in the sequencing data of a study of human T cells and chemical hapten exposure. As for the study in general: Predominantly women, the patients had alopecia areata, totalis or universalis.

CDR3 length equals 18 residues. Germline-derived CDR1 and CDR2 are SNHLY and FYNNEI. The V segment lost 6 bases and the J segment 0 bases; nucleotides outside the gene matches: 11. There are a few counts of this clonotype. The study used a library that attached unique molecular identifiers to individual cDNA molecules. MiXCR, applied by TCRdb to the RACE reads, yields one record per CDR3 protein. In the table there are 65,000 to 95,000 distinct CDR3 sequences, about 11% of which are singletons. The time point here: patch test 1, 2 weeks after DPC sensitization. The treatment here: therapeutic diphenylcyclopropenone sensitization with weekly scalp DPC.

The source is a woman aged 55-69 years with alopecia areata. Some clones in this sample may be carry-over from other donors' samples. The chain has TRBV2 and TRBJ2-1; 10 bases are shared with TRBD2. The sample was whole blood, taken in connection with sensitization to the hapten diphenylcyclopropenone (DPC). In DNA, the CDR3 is TGTGCCAGCAGGGTGACTAGCGGGTCCTTGAGCTCCTACAATGAGCAGTTCTTC. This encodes CASRVTSGSLSSYNEQFF.